A single sample is the source of the 21 T cell receptor beta chains below, sequenced in a study of cytomegalovirus exposure and HLA in healthy donors. 13 Jbeta primers and 60 Vbeta primers were used for the PCR. TCRdb keeps only in-frame clones here, not all; method: immunoSEQ multiplex PCR. The table shows more than 140,000 clones, with roughly 80% occurring only once. Sequencing was done on a sample of PBMCs. The receptors were gathered from a female donor in good health and CMV-seronegative.

V gene TRBV7-3 combines with J gene TRBJ2-2; D possibly corresponds to TRBD2 (6 bases). The V gene lost 5 bases and the J gene lost 6 bases, with 13 bases spanning the gap. The germline gives CDR1 SGHTA, CDR2 FQGTGA. The CDR3 covers 14 residues. CDR3 nucleotides: TGTGCCAGCAGCGCGGTGGGGGAGGCCGGGGAGCTGTTTTTT. Its protein is CASSAVGEAGELFF.

The chain uses TRBV5-5 and TRBJ2-1; D is undetermined. V shed 0 bases and J shed 5 bases, with 6 bases lying between them. This CDR3 spans 13 amino acids. The V gene's germline CDR1 is SGHKS and CDR2 YYEKEE (reference sequence). As DNA, the CDR3 is TGTGCCAGCAGCTTGGACATAAACAATGAGCAGTTCTTC. This translates into CASSLDINNEQFF.

The CDR3 sequence is CASSLGQGNTGELFF. Here the CDR3 DNA reads TGCGCCAGCAGCTTAGGTCAGGGGAACACCGGGGAGCTGTTTTTT. The rearrangement links TRBV5-1 to TRBJ2-2; D perhaps matches TRBD1 (5 bases). This CDR3 contains 15 residues. V lost 2 bases, J lost 1 base, and 9 bases lay in between. Germline V CDR1 and CDR2: SGHRS, YFSETQ.

V usage is TRBV11-3 and J usage is TRBJ1-6; the match to TRBD1 covers 8 bases. CDR3 length equals 12 residues. With 5 bases clipped from V and 13 bases from J, the junction kept 4 bases outside the gene matches. The germline V gene encodes CDR1 SGHNT and CDR2 YENEEA. The CDR3 protein is CASSLTGGPLHF. CDR3 DNA: TGTGCCAGCAGCCTCACAGGGGGGCCCCTCCACTTT.

J is TRBJ2-4 and V is TRBV28, with D possibly being TRBD1 (7 bases). Germline values: CDR1 MDHEN, CDR2 SYDVKM. Trimming left V 6 bases short and J 1 base short, with 16 bases between. The CDR3 contains 16 residues. The CDR3 here is CASREGPGGAKNIQYF. The CDR3 nucleotides read TGTGCCAGCAGGGAAGGGCCAGGGGGGGCCAAAAACATTCAGTACTTC.

This clone was seen only a few times. The chain recombines TRBV19 with TRBJ2-6; tentative D call: TRBD1 (6 bases). The ends were cut back, 4 bases at V and 3 bases at J, with 16 bases in the middle. The CDR3 length is 17 residues. Germline values: CDR1 LNHDA, CDR2 SQIVND (reference sequence). The CDR3 nucleotides read TGTGCCAGTAGTAGGAACAGGGTGGGGAATGGGGCCAACGTCCTGACTTTC. Translating it yields CASSRNRVGNGANVLTF.

The genes are TRBV28 and TRBJ1-3; 8 positions match TRBD1. This CDR3 comprises 15 residues. Trimming removed 2 bases from V and 4 bases from J; junction bases left unmatched: 4. Germline CDR1 MDHEN, CDR2 SYDVKM. The CDR3 loop is CASSLTGGGGNTIYF. The CDR3 region has the DNA TGTGCCAGCAGTTTAACAGGGGGAGGAGGAAACACCATATATTTT.

As to this clone: Compared with germline, one end of the junction differs, possibly owing to a read error. The rearrangement joins TRBV7-6 to TRBJ2-5; possibly TRBD2 for D (7 bases). The CDR3 covers 12 residues. CDR1 SGHVS and CDR2 FNYEAQ come from the germline V gene. The CDR3 here is CASRLGGGEEYF. The CDR3 nucleotides are TGTGCCAGCAGATTAGGGGGGGGCGAGGAGTACTTC.

The CDR3 spells CASSLEGDSYGYTF. CDR3 DNA: TGTGCCAGCAGCCTAGAGGGGGACAGCTATGGCTACACCTTC. This chain links TRBV7-9 with TRBJ1-2; 7 bases agree with TRBD1. V lost 5 bases, J lost 4 bases, and 7 bases stayed unmatched. This CDR3 has 14 amino acids. Germline V gene data show CDR1 as SEHNR and CDR2 as FQNEAQ (reference sequence). The whole variable domain, remainder taken from reference TRBV7-9 and TRBJ1-2, is DTGVSQNPRHKITKRGQNVTFRCDPISEHNRLYWYRQTLGQGPEFLTYFQNEAQLEKSRLLSDRFSAERPKGSFSTLEIQRTEQGDSAMYLCASSLEGDSYGYTFGSGTRLTVV.

The gene calls are TRBV9 and TRBJ2-7; 7 positions agree with TRBD1. CDR3 length: 18 amino acids. Germline CDR1 is SGDLS and CDR2 is YYNGEE. Trimming at V came to 0 bases and at J to 3 bases, leaving 15 bases not matched to a gene. CDR3 protein: CASSVASGPGQMIYEQYF. The CDR3 nucleotides read TGTGCCAGCAGCGTAGCTTCCGGGCCGGGACAGATGATCTACGAGCAGTACTTC. Variable domain in full (rest from reference TRBV9 and TRBJ2-7): DSGVTQTPKHLITATGQRVTLRCSPRSGDLSVYWYQQSLDQGLQFLIQYYNGEERAKGNILERFSAQQFPDLHSELNLSSLELGDSALYFCASSVASGPGQMIYEQYFGPGTRLTVT.

This sequence joins TRBV2 and TRBJ2-7; 7 positions match TRBD1. The CDR3 is made up of 13 amino acids. Germline CDR1 is SNHLY and CDR2 is FYNNEI. V trimming: 7 bases; J trimming: 5 bases; junction bases outside the gene matches: 8. CDR3 DNA sequence: TGTGCCAGCAAGACAGGGCTCACCAACGAGCAGTACTTC. It translates to CASKTGLTNEQYF.

The chain uses TRBV4-1 and TRBJ2-3; weak D call: TRBD2 (6 bases). This CDR3 spans 17 amino acids. The V gene's germline CDR1 is MGHRA and CDR2 YSYEKL. V was clipped by 4 bases and J by 2 bases, with 19 bases between them. The CDR3 is CASSPKPAGSFTDTQYF. The DNA of the CDR3 is TGCGCCAGCAGCCCTAAGCCGGCGGGGAGTTTCACAGATACGCAGTATTTT.

This clone was recorded only once. V and J are TRBV27 and TRBJ2-1, with 7 positions matching TRBD2. The germline V gene has CDR1 MNHEY and CDR2 SMNVEV (reference sequence). The trim removed 6 bases at V and 4 bases at J, leaving 12 bases unmatched. CDR3 length: 16 residues. The CDR3 protein is CASRPTGLGSYNEQFF. DNA for the CDR3: TGTGCCAGCAGACCTACAGGACTAGGCAGTTACAATGAGCAGTTCTTC.

The chain has TRBV30 and TRBJ2-5, with TRBD2 matching over 11 bases. This CDR3 comprises 15 residues. Germline V gene data show CDR1 as GTSNPN and CDR2 as SVGIG (reference sequence). V trimming: 1 base; J trimming: 4 bases; junction bases outside the gene matches: 5. CDR3 nucleotides: TGTGCCTGGAGTGGATCTAGCGGGAGGCGAGAGACCCAGTACTTC. Translating it yields CAWSGSSGRRETQYF. The variable domain in full, completed from reference TRBV30 and TRBJ2-5, reads SQTIHQWPATLVQPVGSPLSLECTVEGTSNPNLYWYRQAAGRGLQLLFYSVGIGQISSEVPQNLSASRPQDRQFILSSKKLLLSDSGFYLCAWSGSSGRRETQYFGPGTRLLVL.

The chain combines TRBV30 with TRBJ1-1; tentative D call: TRBD1 (6 bases). Germline V CDR1 and CDR2: GTSNPN, SVGIG (reference sequence). Trimming shortened V by 0 bases and J by 1 base, and 12 bases separated the two germline ends. There are 15 residues in the CDR3. The CDR3 is CAWSVWGHRNTEAFF. The CDR3 DNA sequence: TGTGCCTGGAGTGTATGGGGACATAGGAACACTGAAGCTTTCTTT. The whole variable domain, filled in from reference TRBV30 and TRBJ1-1, reads SQTIHQWPATLVQPVGSPLSLECTVEGTSNPNLYWYRQAAGRGLQLLFYSVGIGQISSEVPQNLSASRPQDRQFILSSKKLLLSDSGFYLCAWSVWGHRNTEAFFGQGTRLTVV.

This chain uses TRBV9 with TRBJ1-6; unclear D gene. Per germline, CDR1 SGDLS and CDR2 YYNGEE. The CDR3 has 16 amino acids. With 0 bases removed from V and 10 bases from J, the gap between germline ends came to 17 bases. Here the CDR3 reads CASSVAPSRIKSPLHF. The DNA of the CDR3 is TGTGCCAGCAGCGTAGCTCCATCCAGGATAAAATCACCCCTCCACTTT.

This clone came up a few times. J is TRBJ1-4 and V is TRBV28; tentatively, D is TRBD1 (5 bases). Germline V CDR1 and CDR2: MDHEN, SYDVKM. The CDR3 spans 15 residues. Between the trimmed V and J ends, which lost 2 bases and 2 bases, there was a span of 9 bases. CDR3: CASSLRGGTNEKLFF. The CDR3 bases are TGTGCCAGCAGTTTACGGGGGGGTACTAATGAAAAACTGTTTTTT.

This chain uses TRBV13 with TRBJ1-1, with TRBD1 identical over 7 bases. The CDR3 covers 15 residues. The junction had 14 bases not matched to a gene; V was cut back by 5 bases and J by 8 bases. CDR1 PRHDT and CDR2 FYEKMQ come from the germline V gene (reference sequence). The CDR3 bases are TGTGCCAGCAGCGCCCGACAGGGTTACCCCCGCGAAGCTTTCTTT. This translates into CASSARQGYPREAFF.

This clone has just one count. This sequence joins TRBV19 and TRBJ1-2; 8 bases agree with TRBD1. Germline V gene lookup returns CDR1 LNHDA and CDR2 SQIVND (reference sequence). The trim removed 8 bases at V and 7 bases at J, leaving 12 bases unmatched. CDR3 length: 14 residues. CDR3 nucleotide sequence: TGTGCCAGTGAAAACAGGGGGGGAATGAGTGGCTACACCTTC. It encodes CASENRGGMSGYTF. Based on the CDR3 plus reference TRBV19 and TRBJ1-2, the full variable domain is DGGITQSPKYLFRKEGQNVTLSCEQNLNHDAMYWYRQDPGQGLRLIYYSQIVNDFQKGDIAEGYSVSREKKESFPLTVTSAQKNPTAFYLCASENRGGMSGYTFGSGTRLTVV.

The genes are TRBV5-1 and TRBJ2-5, with TRBD2 as a possible D gene (5 bases). The CDR3 extends over 15 amino acids. Germline CDR1 SGHRS, CDR2 YFSETQ. Trimming pared 3 bases from V and 5 bases from J, leaving 17 bases between. The CDR3 coding sequence is TGCGCCAGCAGCTCGGTCGACACACCGGGGGAGACCCAGTACTTC. This gives the protein CASSSVDTPGETQYF.

This chain uses TRBV28 with TRBJ2-1, with TRBD1 matching over 9 bases. The CDR3 length is 15 residues. V trimming: 2 bases; J trimming: 8 bases; junction bases outside the gene matches: 7. Germline V lookup: CDR1 MDHEN, CDR2 SYDVKM. CDR3 nucleotide sequence: TGTGCCAGCAGTTTAACAGGGGGCGTTTCTGATGAGCAGTTCTTC. It yields the protein CASSLTGGVSDEQFF.